This entry lists 27 T cell receptor beta chains sequenced from one sample in a study of regulatory T cells in long-lasting Graves disease. Arm-PCR of CDR3 regions with iRepertoire HTBI primers generated TCR beta libraries. TCRdb called the multiplex PCR reads again in MiXCR, with one record for every CDR3 protein. This repertoire shows 310,000 or so distinct CDR3 sequences, around a fifth found once; its top ten account for about 29%. Time point described: persistent/refractory GD, antithyroid drugs over 5 years with positive TRAb. With RNA extracted from PBMCs as input, the TCR library was made. The specimen comprised peripheral blood mononuclear cells (PBMCs), sampled when the disease was refractory, from a patient treated with antithyroid drugs. Receptors were obtained from a female donor with Graves disease.

This clonotype has ten or more counts. The V and J genes are TRBV12-3 or TRBV12-4 and TRBJ2-7; 8 positions match TRBD2. CDR3 length: 14 amino acids. V gave up 3 bases and J gave up 7 bases; unmatched junction bases: 8. This CDR3 reads CASSLTGGGTEQYF. CDR3 nucleotides: TGTGCCAGCAGTTTGACGGGAGGGGGTACGGAGCAGTACTTC.

CDR3 in DNA: TGTGCCAGCAGCTTAGGGGGACTTCCTCAAGATACGCAGTATTTT. Protein sequence: CASSLGGLPQDTQYF. This chain joins TRBV11-3 and TRBJ2-3, with D possibly matching TRBD2 (6 bases). Germline lookup yields CDR1 SGHNT and CDR2 YENEEA. The CDR3 spans 15 residues. Deletions cut 1 base from V and 5 bases from J, with 13 bases between.

Comment on this clonotype: One base away lies a much larger clone, so this may be a sequencing read error. The chain couples TRBV6-1 to TRBJ2-2; D gene ambiguous. The CDR3 has 13 residues. Looked up from germline, CDR1 is MNHNS and CDR2 is SASEGT. Trimming took off 10 bases at V and 2 bases at J, with 11 bases between the two ends. CDR3 amino acids: CATRVDNTGELFF. The CDR3 region has the DNA TGTGCCACCCGGGTGGATAACACCGGGGAGCTGTTTTTT.

A few counts support this clonotype. The chain carries TRBV6-1 and TRBJ2-3; TRBD1 might be the D (6 bases). The CDR3 is 14 amino acids. Trimming stripped 3 bases from V and 0 bases from J, with 7 bases between. Germline V gene lookup returns CDR1 MNHNS and CDR2 SASEGT. CDR3 amino acids: CASSERGSTDTQYF. In nucleotides, the CDR3 is TGTGCCAGCAGTGAGAGGGGGAGCACAGATACGCAGTATTTT.

This clonotype was counted at least ten times. The CDR3 spells CASSLVGRGVEQYF. The DNA of the CDR3 is TGTGCCAGCAGCTTAGTAGGAAGGGGGGTCGAGCAGTACTTC. The J gene is TRBJ2-7, the V gene TRBV11-2, with D perhaps given as TRBD1 or TRBD2 (6 bases each). CDR3 length equals 14 residues. The V and J ends lost 1 base and 6 bases respectively, with 13 bases between them. Germline V gene sequence: CDR1 SGHAT, CDR2 FQNNGV.

There are a few counts of this clonotype. The chain is built from TRBV5-1 and TRBJ2-7; D gene ambiguous. The CDR3 runs 15 residues. Trimming took 1 base from V and 3 from J, leaving 14 bases between them. Germline values: CDR1 SGHRS, CDR2 YFSETQ. CDR3 amino acids: CASSLNLAGLYEQYF. CDR3 nucleotides: TGCGCCAGCAGCTTGAATTTGGCAGGTCTCTACGAGCAGTACTTC.

This clonotype was recorded at least ten times. This sequence joins TRBV27 and TRBJ2-7; TRBD2 is a possible D gene (5 bases). Trimming pared 5 bases from V and 3 bases from J, leaving 20 bases between. The CDR3 spans 16 residues. Germline V gene data show CDR1 as MNHEY and CDR2 as SMNVEV (reference sequence). CDR3 sequence: CASSPPPIQRNYEQYF. The CDR3 DNA reads as TGTGCCAGCAGTCCGCCCCCCATTCAGCGGAACTACGAGCAGTACTTC.

This clonotype was counted ten times or more. This chain uses TRBV7-2 with TRBJ1-5, with D unclear. Germline V gene data show CDR1 as SGHTA and CDR2 as FQGNSA. Trimming removed 1 base from V and 9 bases from J, with 7 bases in between. The CDR3 runs 12 residues. The CDR3 bases are TGTGCCAGCAGCTTAGGCCTCGGGCCCCAGCATTTT. This gives the protein CASSLGLGPQHF. Supplemented by reference TRBV7-2 and TRBJ1-5, the full variable domain reads GAGVSQSPSNKVTEKGKDVELRCDPISGHTALYWYRQSLGQGLEFLIYFQGNSAPDKSGLPSDRFSAERTGGSVSTLTIQRTQQEDSAVYLCASSLGLGPQHFGDGTRLSIL.

This clonotype was observed a few times. The genes are TRBV5-1 and TRBJ1-5; D is unclear. The CDR3 has 14 amino acids. The V end was cut by 0 bases, the J end by 4 bases, with 8 bases between. CDR1 and CDR2 from the germline V gene are SGHRS and YFSETQ. The CDR3, as DNA: TGCGCCAGCAGCTTGGAGCTGGGGAATCAGCCCCAGCATTTT. Translation gives CASSLELGNQPQHF.

The J gene is TRBJ1-3, the V gene TRBV18; D is undetermined. CDR3 length: 14 residues. Germline CDR1 KGHSH, CDR2 LQKENI. With 0 bases removed from V and 6 bases from J, the gap between germline ends came to 9 bases. DNA of the CDR3: TGTGCCAGCTCACCACCAGCTAGCCAAAACACCATATATTTT. Translation: CASSPPASQNTIYF.

V gene TRBV5-6 combines with J gene TRBJ1-2; TRBD1 might be the D (6 bases). V was cut by 7 bases and J by 5 bases, with 9 bases left in between. This CDR3 comprises 11 residues. CDR1 and CDR2 from the germline V gene are SGHDT and YYEEEE. The CDR3 loop reads CASGQRYGYTF. CDR3 DNA: TGTGCCAGCGGACAGAGATATGGCTACACCTTC.

The count of this clonotype is one. The genes are TRBV24-1 and TRBJ2-5; D possibly matches TRBD1 or TRBD2 (5 bases each). V was cut by 7 bases and J by 7 bases, with 21 bases left in between. There are 15 residues in the CDR3. Per germline, CDR1 KGHDR and CDR2 SFDVKD. The CDR3 sequence: CATSIGTGGGGTQYF. The CDR3 bases are TGTGCCACCAGCATCGGGACCGGTGGCGGAGGGACCCAGTACTTC.

This clonotype was picked up many times. The chain combines TRBV12-3 or TRBV12-4 with TRBJ2-5; D might be TRBD1 (6 bases). CDR3 length equals 14 residues. The V end was cut by 5 bases, the J end by 0 bases, with 10 bases between. Written as DNA, the CDR3 is TGTGCCAGCAGTCTTAGGGGGTACCAAGAGACCCAGTACTTC. It specifies CASSLRGYQETQYF.

The gene calls are TRBV28 and TRBJ2-3; D gene ambiguous. Germline V CDR1 and CDR2: MDHEN, SYDVKM. CDR3 length: 13 amino acids. V lost 5 bases to trimming and J lost 3 bases, with 9 bases between them. The CDR3 loop is CASSGDGTDTQYF. CDR3 sequence (DNA): TGTGCCAGCAGTGGTGACGGAACAGATACGCAGTATTTT.

Turning to this clonotype: This may be a read error, as it is one base from a much larger clone. The chain recombines TRBV9 with TRBJ1-1; D possibly corresponds to TRBD1 (5 bases). CDR1 is SGDLS and CDR2 is YYNGEE in the germline V gene. This CDR3 is 12 amino acids long. Trimming left V 7 bases short and J 7 bases short, with 14 bases between. DNA for the CDR3: TGTGCCAGCGGTCGGGGCAGGGATGAAGCTTTCTTT. This gives the protein CASGRGRDEAFF.

This clonotype has ten or more counts. The junction departs from the called germline gene at one end, perhaps through a read error. V usage is TRBV2 and J usage is TRBJ2-2; D might be TRBD2 (5 bases). From germline, CDR1 is SNHLY and CDR2 FYNNEI. This CDR3 spans 14 amino acids. CDR3 loop: CASSEDRVPGEMFF. CDR3 DNA: TGTGCCAGCAGTGAAGATCGAGTCCCCGGGGAGATGTTTTTT.

This clonotype was counted only a few times. The rearrangement uses TRBV5-1 and TRBJ2-7; 8 bases align to TRBD2. Per the germline V gene, CDR1 is SGHRS and CDR2 is YFSETQ. J was trimmed by 5 bases and V by 4 bases; bases with no gene match: 17. This CDR3 spans 17 amino acids. CDR3 sequence (DNA): TGCGCCAGCAGCCCGAGACAGCCAGCGGGAGTGGGGCACGAGCAGTACTTC. It translates to CASSPRQPAGVGHEQYF. The full variable domain, rest sourced from reference TRBV5-1 and TRBJ2-7, is KAGVTQTPRYLIKTRGQQVTLSCSPISGHRSVSWYQQTPGQGLQFLFEYFSETQRNKGNFPGRFSGRQFSNSRSEMNVSTLELGDSALYLCASSPRQPAGVGHEQYFGPGTRLTVT.

The genes are TRBV4-1 and TRBJ1-5; 9 bases fit TRBD1. Unmatched junction bases numbered 5, after V lost 3 bases and J lost 5 bases. CDR3 length equals 15 residues. The V gene's germline CDR1 is MGHRA and CDR2 YSYEKL. The CDR3 protein is CASSQTGTGYQPQHF. The CDR3, as DNA: TGCGCCAGCAGCCAGACCGGGACAGGGTATCAGCCCCAGCATTTT.

This clonotype was counted between two and nine times. This sequence joins TRBV19 and TRBJ1-5, with 7 bases aligning to TRBD1. The CDR3 has 16 residues. Germline CDR1 and CDR2: LNHDA and SQIVND (reference sequence). V lost 4 bases to trimming and J lost 3 bases; unmatched junction nucleotides: 9. The CDR3 sequence is CASSTFTGVLNQPQHF. The CDR3 DNA is TGTGCCAGTAGTACCTTCACAGGGGTCCTCAATCAGCCCCAGCATTTT.

This clonotype occurred many times. The gene calls are TRBV2 and TRBJ2-7; D might be TRBD2 (6 bases). V lost 4 bases to trimming and J lost 3 bases, with 19 bases between them. The CDR3 has 16 residues. Germline V CDR1 and CDR2: SNHLY, FYNNEI. CDR3 protein: CASSAPLRTIHYEQYF. The CDR3 coding sequence is TGTGCCAGCAGTGCTCCCTTAAGGACTATCCACTACGAGCAGTACTTC.

This clonotype has a count of ten or more. The gene calls are TRBV2 and TRBJ2-7; weak D call: TRBD1 (7 bases). This CDR3 has 15 residues. With 7 bases removed from V and 2 bases from J, the gap between germline ends came to 18 bases. Germline assignment: CDR1 SNHLY and CDR2 FYNNEI. The CDR3, as DNA: TGTGCCAGCACCTTCGTCGCGGGACAGACCTACGAGCAGTACTTC. This translates into CASTFVAGQTYEQYF.

This clonotype was seen at least ten times. The V and J genes are TRBV20-1 and TRBJ2-7, with a tentative D call TRBD1 (6 bases). The CDR3 spans 14 residues. Germline CDR1 and CDR2: DFQATT and SNEGSKA (reference sequence). The V end was cut by 3 bases, the J end by 5 bases, with 17 bases between. CDR3 nucleotide sequence: TGCAGTGCTAGCGACAGGCACGTCCTGGACGAGCAGTACTTC. It specifies CSASDRHVLDEQYF.

The chain joins TRBV3-1 to TRBJ2-5; D remains unclear. Near its end, the DNA agrees better with TRBJ2-1, so the J call may be wrong. Germline V gene lookup returns CDR1 LGHDT and CDR2 YNNKEL (reference sequence). The CDR3 sequence is 15 residues long. The CDR3, as DNA: TGTGCCAGCAGCCAAGTGATGTTTGGGATCAGTGAGCAGTTCTTC. The encoded protein is CASSQVMFGISEQFF.

This clonotype was counted between two and nine times. One end of the junction is discordant with germline, which a read error may explain. This chain connects TRBV6-1 to TRBJ1-1; D remains ambiguous. The CDR3 length is 14 residues. Germline V CDR1 and CDR2: MNHNS, SASEGT. CDR3 amino acids: CASIKPPRNTETFF. DNA of the CDR3: TGTGCCAGCATTAAACCTCCAAGGAACACTGAAACTTTCTTT.

This clonotype has a count of ten or more. The V gene is TRBV2, the J gene TRBJ1-1; tentative D call: TRBD1 (5 bases). The V and J ends lost 3 bases and 3 bases respectively, with 17 bases between them. Germline V gives CDR1 SNHLY, CDR2 FYNNEI. This CDR3 is 16 amino acids long. The CDR3 is CASSDPRERDHTEAFF. The CDR3 bases are TGTGCCAGCAGTGACCCCAGGGAACGGGACCACACTGAAGCTTTCTTT.

This clonotype was counted at least ten times. The V gene is TRBV27, the J gene TRBJ1-1; tentatively, D is TRBD1 (5 bases). V was shortened by 6 bases and J by 7 bases, with 27 bases between the two germline ends. The CDR3 is 17 residues long. Germline V lookup: CDR1 MNHEY, CDR2 SMNVEV (reference sequence). The CDR3 bases are TGTGCCAGCAGGCTAAGGGGAATGGGAACCTCGTCGGGTGAAGCTTTCTTT. Its translation is CASRLRGMGTSSGEAFF.

As for this clonotype: Possible read error: a much larger clone is one base away. The chain links TRBV20-1 to TRBJ1-2; D is unclear. This CDR3 is built from 13 residues. V was shortened by 0 bases and J by 3 bases, with 8 bases between the two germline ends. Germline lookup yields CDR1 DFQATT and CDR2 SNEGSKA (reference sequence). CDR3 in DNA: TGCAGTGCTAGAGACCGGCAGGACTATGGCTACACCTTC. As protein: CSARDRQDYGYTF.